Each of the 21 T cell receptor beta chains below was sequenced from the same sample in a study of CD8+ T cells in alopecia areata. cDNA serving as the sequencing template came from extracted, reverse transcribed RNA. Repertoires were generated with immunoSEQ multiplex PCR, while TCRdb's copy carries only in-frame clones and drops some. There are 3,000 or so clones in the sample, none observed a single time. Source material: lesional skin. Receptors originate from a C3H/HeJ mouse with alopecia areata. MHC haplotype here: H2-k.

This clone was seen ten or more times. The gene names given are mouse names. The read ends 4 residues early relative to the CDR3; the germline J gene fills the gap. V and J are TRBV1 and TRBJ2-2; tentatively, D is TRBD1 (6 bases). Germline lookup yields CDR1 NSQYPW and CDR2 LRSPGD (reference sequence). The V and J ends lost 3 bases and 3 bases respectively, with 11 bases between them. This CDR3 comprises 15 residues. The sequenced part of the CDR3 DNA is TGCACCTGCAGTGCCGGGGCAGGGGACACCGGG. It specifies CTCSAGAGDTG. The whole CDR3 sequence is CTCSAGAGDTGQLYF.

This clone showed up many times. The genes are named according to mouse. The read gets to within 4 residues of the CDR3 end, and the germline J gene fills in the rest. This chain uses TRBV19 with TRBJ2-5; possible D gene TRBD2, 6 bases. Between the trimmed V and J ends, which lost 4 bases and 3 bases, there was a span of 12 bases. The CDR3 consists of 14 residues. Germline loops: CDR1 FNHDT, CDR2 SITEND (reference sequence). The part of the CDR3 DNA that was read is TGTGCCAGCAGTGATCGCCTGGGGCAAGAC. Encoded protein: CASSDRLGQD. The CDR3 in its entirety is CASSDRLGQDTQYF.

This clone was observed at least ten times. The gene symbols are mouse symbols. The DNA ends 4 residues before the CDR3 does, and the rest of the CDR3 is filled in from the germline J gene. V is TRBV1 and J is TRBJ1-1, with D perhaps TRBD1 (6 bases). This CDR3 has 12 amino acids. The germline CDR1 and CDR2 sequences are NSQYPW and LRSPGD (reference sequence). The sequenced CDR3 bases are TGCACCTGCAGCACAGGGAGTTCA. This translates into CTCSTGSS. The entire CDR3 protein reads CTCSTGSSEVFF.

In this sample, this clone turned up many times. TCRdb's protein and the DNA translation differ at residue 11; the protein here comes from the DNA. Gene names follow the mouse nomenclature. Coverage ceases 3 residues before the CDR3 finishes, and the germline J gene fills in the end. V gene TRBV3 combines with J gene TRBJ1-3, with 8 bases identical to TRBD1. J gave up 2 bases and V 4 bases, and 1 base lay outside the gene matches. Per germline, CDR1 SNHLY and CDR2 FYNGKV (reference sequence). The CDR3 length is 14 residues. CDR3 protein: CASSSGGAGNTLYF. The sequenced part of the CDR3 DNA is TGTGCCAGCAGCTCAGGGGGCGCTGGAAATACG.

There are many counts of this clone. Gene and germline names: mouse. The missing CDR3 end, 4 residues past where the read stops, is filled in from the germline J gene. The chain links TRBV13-1 to TRBJ2-2; 9 bases agree with TRBD2. The V segment lost 5 bases and the J segment 0 bases; nucleotides outside the gene matches: 5. This CDR3 contains 16 residues. CDR1 and CDR2 (germline): NSHNY, SYGAGN. The CDR3 bases that were read are TGTGCCAGCAGCGCCGGACTGGGGACAAACACCGGG. Residues: CASSAGLGTNTG. The whole CDR3 sequence is CASSAGLGTNTGQLYF.

This clone showed up many times. At residue 10, the TCRdb protein and translated DNA are inconsistent; the protein given comes from the DNA. Gene names and germline refer to mouse. The read stops 3 residues short of the end of the CDR3; the missing end is completed from the germline J gene. The V call is TRBV31, the J call TRBJ1-6; perhaps TRBD1 as D (5 bases). TRBJ1-6 is recorded as an ORF, its role being uncertain. The CDR3 covers 13 residues. Germline V gene sequence: CDR1 GKSSPN, CDR2 SITVG. Trimming took 4 bases from V and 1 from J, leaving 5 bases between them. CDR3 in amino acids: CAWKGSYNSPLYF. The CDR3 bases that were read are TGTGCCTGGAAGGGGTCCTATAATTCGCCC.

This clone was seen ten or more times. Gene names refer to mouse genes. The CDR3 goes on 4 residues after the read ends, and that part is filled in from the germline J gene. The rearrangement joins TRBV13-2 to TRBJ2-7; TRBD2 aligns across 8 bases. Germline values: CDR1 NNHNN, CDR2 SYGAGS (reference sequence). The CDR3 is 14 residues long. The junction had 1 base not matched to a gene; V was cut back by 0 bases and J by 2 bases. Incomplete CDR3 DNA: TGTGCCAGCGGTGATGGGGGGGGCGCCTAT. Translating gives CASGDGGGAY. The CDR3 in full is CASGDGGGAYEQYF.

This clone was counted ten times or more. Gene and germline names: mouse. Read coverage stops 4 residues before the CDR3 terminus; the germline J gene supplies the remainder. V gene TRBV29 combines with J gene TRBJ2-5, with TRBD1 matching 9 bases. This CDR3 is built from 15 residues. Germline V gene sequence: CDR1 MSHET, CDR2 SYDVDS. The sequenced part of the CDR3 DNA is TGTGCTAGCAGAGCTGACAGGGGGATCGAAGAC. The encoded protein is CASRADRGIED. The complete CDR3 protein is CASRADRGIEDTQYF.

In regard to this clone: Genes here carry mouse names. The CDR3 end is not reached by the read, which stops 4 residues before it; the germline J gene fills it in. The rearrangement joins TRBV4 to TRBJ1-2; D is undetermined. Trimming cost V 3 bases and J 0 bases, with 5 bases left between them. The CDR3 sequence is 13 residues long. The germline CDR1 and CDR2 sequences are LGHDT and YNNKQL (reference sequence). This chain's CDR3 is CASSYWANSDYTF. CDR3 bases read: TGTGCCAGCAGCTATTGGGCAAACTCC.

For this clone: Mouse germline and gene names are used. The CDR3 goes on 4 residues after the read ends, and that part is filled in from the germline J gene. The chain employs TRBV24 and TRBJ2-7; D possibly corresponds to TRBD2 (5 bases). CDR1 and CDR2 from the germline V gene are KGHTA and FRNEEI. Trimming removed 1 base at V and 0 bases at J, with 10 bases between. The CDR3 has 15 residues. CDR3 amino acids: CASSLSWGSSYEQYF. Partial CDR3 DNA: TGTGCCAGCAGTCTGTCTTGGGGAAGCTCCTAT.

Many counts were recorded for this clone. The gene names here belong to mouse. The CDR3: CASSQDWGVYEQYF. The DNA read from the CDR3 is TGTGCCAGCAGCCAAGACTGGGGGGTGTAT. The chain joins TRBV5 to TRBJ2-7; 8 nucleotides align to TRBD2. With the read ending 4 residues before the CDR3 end, the germline J gene is used to fill in that end. The CDR3 covers 14 residues. The germline V gene has CDR1 LGHNA and CDR2 YNLKQL (reference sequence).

In regard to this clone: Here the gene names and germline are mouse. The read halts 4 residues ahead of the CDR3 end, with the missing end drawn from the germline J gene. This chain links TRBV14 with TRBJ1-1; 9 positions match TRBD1. The trim removed 4 bases at V and 3 bases at J, leaving 10 bases unmatched. CDR1 is SGHDT and CDR2 is FRDEAV in the germline V gene. The CDR3 extends over 16 amino acids. CDR3 DNA, as far as it was read: TGTGCCAGCAGTATATGGACAGGGGCTAGGGACACA. Translated, it gives CASSIWTGARDT. The entire CDR3 protein reads CASSIWTGARDTEVFF. The entire variable domain, with the rest obtained from reference TRBV14 and TRBJ1-1, is as follows: EAGVTQSPRYAVLQEGQAVSFWCDPISGHDTLYWYQQPRDQGPQLLVYFRDEAVIDNSQLPSDRFSAVRPKGTNSTLKIQSAKQGDTATYLCASSIWTGARDTEVFFGKGTRLTVV.

This clone was seen many times. The gene symbols are mouse symbols. The CDR3 extends 4 residues past the end of the read, so its final part is completed from the germline J gene. J is TRBJ2-1 and V is TRBV3; 12 nucleotides agree with TRBD2. Germline assignment: CDR1 SNHLY and CDR2 FYNGKV (reference sequence). The CDR3 loop spans 16 amino acids. V shed 6 bases and J 3 bases; nucleotides not matched to a gene: 6. The sequenced part of the CDR3 DNA is TGTGCCAGCAGGGGGACTGGGGGGCCGGTCTATGCT. This gives the protein CASRGTGGPVYA. The entire CDR3 protein is CASRGTGGPVYAEQFF.

This clone has more than one count but fewer than ten. Gene names are mouse gene names. Incomplete CDR3 DNA: TGCCAGTGCAGTGCAGTCAGGGATGACGAA. As protein: CQCSAVRDDE. The whole CDR3 region reads CQCSAVRDDERLFF. This sequence joins TRBV1 and TRBJ1-4, with D possibly matching TRBD1 (5 bases). The read ends 4 residues shy of where the CDR3 ends; the end is completed using the germline J gene. This CDR3 comprises 14 residues. CDR1 and CDR2 (germline): NSQYPW, LRSPGD (reference sequence).

This clone has a count of ten or more. The genes are named according to mouse. Read sequence stops 4 residues before the CDR3 end, and the germline J gene provides the missing end. The chain links TRBV29 to TRBJ1-2; TRBD1 matches 11 bases. The germline V gene encodes CDR1 MSHET and CDR2 SYDVDS. This CDR3 has 17 amino acids. V was pared by 2 bases and J by 3 bases, with 8 bases of the junction left unmatched. CDR3 sequence: CASSLGNRGQGDSDYTF. The DNA read from the CDR3 is TGTGCTAGCAGTTTAGGGAACAGGGGACAGGGGGACTCC.

This clone was counted many times. One junction end does not reproduce the germline sequence, and a read error may be involved. The gene names here belong to mouse. Read coverage stops 4 residues before the CDR3 terminus; the germline J gene supplies the remainder. The rearrangement joins TRBV4 to TRBJ1-2, with 7 bases that match TRBD1. The CDR3 has 14 residues. CDR1 is LGHDT, CDR2 YNNKQL, per germline (reference sequence). The DNA read from the CDR3 is TGTGCCAGCAGCCAAGACAGGGTGAACTCC. This gives the protein CASSQDRVNS. The CDR3 in its entirety is CASSQDRVNSDYTF.

This clone is medium-sized. Gene and germline names: mouse. The observed sequence ends 4 residues before the CDR3 terminus, with the missing tail filled in from the germline J gene. The chain joins TRBV17 to TRBJ2-1, with D possibly matching TRBD2 (6 bases). V lost 5 bases, J lost 3 bases, and 8 bases lay in between. Germline V gene data show CDR1 as MNHDT and CDR2 as YYDKIL. CDR3 length equals 13 residues. The covered CDR3 bases are TGTGCTAGCAGTGGGACTTTCTATGCT. This encodes CASSGTFYA. The entire CDR3 sequence reads CASSGTFYAEQFF.

This clone was recorded at least ten times. The genes and germline here are from mouse. The observed sequence ends 4 residues before the CDR3 terminus, with the missing tail filled in from the germline J gene. The chain uses TRBV19 and TRBJ2-1, with 9 bases matching TRBD2. The CDR3 consists of 16 residues. With V trimmed by 1 base and J by 6 bases, 8 bases remained unmatched. Germline V CDR1 and CDR2: FNHDT, SITEND (reference sequence). Here the CDR3 reads CASSIFLGGTVAEQFF. The part of the CDR3 DNA that was read is TGTGCCAGCAGTATATTTCTGGGGGGGACCGTTGCT.

This clone occurred many times. The genes are named according to mouse. The DNA ends 4 residues before the CDR3 does, and the rest of the CDR3 is filled in from the germline J gene. The chain recombines TRBV5 with TRBJ2-5; a weak D match, TRBD1 (5 bases). V lost 5 bases to trimming and J lost 0 bases, with 9 bases between them. The CDR3 extends over 14 amino acids. Germline V gene lookup returns CDR1 LGHNA and CDR2 YNLKQL (reference sequence). The CDR3 here is CASSTQENQDTQYF. The CDR3 bases that were read are TGTGCCAGCAGCACACAGGAGAACCAAGAC.

This clone was counted ten times or more. The germline and genes are mouse ones. The read terminates 4 residues ahead of where the CDR3 ends, so the germline J gene completes it. V usage is TRBV19 and J usage is TRBJ1-4; maybe TRBD1 (6 bases). This CDR3 is built from 14 residues. Germline lookup yields CDR1 FNHDT and CDR2 SITEND (reference sequence). Deletions cut 4 bases from V and 4 bases from J, with 11 bases between. The part of the CDR3 DNA that was read is TGTGCCAGCAGTGTGGGGGGGCGCAACGAA. Residues: CASSVGGRNE. The full CDR3 reads CASSVGGRNERLFF. The whole variable domain, filled in from reference TRBV19 and TRBJ1-4, reads GGIITQTPKFLIGQEGQKLTLKCQQNFNHDTMYWYRQDSGKGLRLIYYSITENDLQKGDLSEGYDASREKKSSFSLTVTSAQKNEMAVFLCASSVGGRNERLFFGHGTKLSVL.

This clone was recorded at least ten times. Germline and genes here are mouse. The read terminates 4 residues ahead of where the CDR3 ends, so the germline J gene completes it. V and J are TRBV5 and TRBJ2-5; D not resolved. CDR3 length: 13 residues. Germline V lookup: CDR1 LGHNA, CDR2 YNLKQL (reference sequence). The CDR3 spells CASSPEGRDTQYF. The CDR3 DNA, read in part, is TGTGCCAGCAGCCCCGAGGGTAGAGAC.